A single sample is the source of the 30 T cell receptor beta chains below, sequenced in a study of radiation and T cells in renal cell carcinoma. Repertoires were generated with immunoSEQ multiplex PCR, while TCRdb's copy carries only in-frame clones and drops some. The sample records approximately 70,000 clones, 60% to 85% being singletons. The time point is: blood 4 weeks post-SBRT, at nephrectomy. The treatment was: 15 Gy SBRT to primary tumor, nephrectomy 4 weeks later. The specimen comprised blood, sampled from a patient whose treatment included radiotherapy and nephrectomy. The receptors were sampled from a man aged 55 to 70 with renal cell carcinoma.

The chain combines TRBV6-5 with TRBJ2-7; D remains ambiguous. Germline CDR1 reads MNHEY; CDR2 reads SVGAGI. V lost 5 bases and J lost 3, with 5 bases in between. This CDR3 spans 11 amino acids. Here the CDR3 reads CASSQNYEQYF. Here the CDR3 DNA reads TGTGCCAGCAGTCAAAACTACGAGCAGTACTTC.

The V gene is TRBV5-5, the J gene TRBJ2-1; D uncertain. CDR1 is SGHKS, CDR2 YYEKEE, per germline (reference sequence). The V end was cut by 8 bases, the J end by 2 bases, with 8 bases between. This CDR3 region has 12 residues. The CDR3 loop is CASSVAYNEQFF. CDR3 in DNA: TGTGCCAGTAGTGTCGCCTACAATGAGCAGTTCTTC.

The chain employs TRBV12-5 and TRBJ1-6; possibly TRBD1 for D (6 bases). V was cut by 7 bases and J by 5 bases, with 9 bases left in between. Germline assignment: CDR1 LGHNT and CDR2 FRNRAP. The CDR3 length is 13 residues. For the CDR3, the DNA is TGTGCTAGTGCGCAGGGGAATAATTCACCCCTCCACTTT. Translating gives CASAQGNNSPLHF. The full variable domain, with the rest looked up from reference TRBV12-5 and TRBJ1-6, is DARVTQTPRHKVTEMGQEVTMRCQPILGHNTVFWYRQTMMQGLELLAYFRNRAPLDDSGMPKDRFSAEMPDATLATLKIQPSEPRDSAVYFCASAQGNNSPLHFGNGTRLTVT.

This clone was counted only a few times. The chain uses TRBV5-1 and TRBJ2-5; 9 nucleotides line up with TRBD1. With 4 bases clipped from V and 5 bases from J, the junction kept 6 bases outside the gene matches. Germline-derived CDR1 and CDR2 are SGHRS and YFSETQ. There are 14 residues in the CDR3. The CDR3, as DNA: TGCGCCAGCAGCGGCAACACAGGGGGCGAGACCCAGTACTTC. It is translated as CASSGNTGGETQYF.

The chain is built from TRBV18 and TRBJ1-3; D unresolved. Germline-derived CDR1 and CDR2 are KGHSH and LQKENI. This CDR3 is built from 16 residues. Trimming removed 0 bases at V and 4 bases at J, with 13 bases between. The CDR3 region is CASSPPEGSRGNTIYF. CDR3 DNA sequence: TGTGCCAGCTCACCACCGGAGGGTTCGAGAGGAAACACCATATATTTT.

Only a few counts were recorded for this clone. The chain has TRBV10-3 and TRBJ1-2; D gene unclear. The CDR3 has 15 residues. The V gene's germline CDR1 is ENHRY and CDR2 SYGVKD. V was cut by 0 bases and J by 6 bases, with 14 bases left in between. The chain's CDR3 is CAISESGRPNNGYTF. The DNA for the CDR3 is TGTGCCATCAGTGAGTCGGGGAGGCCCAACAATGGCTACACCTTC.

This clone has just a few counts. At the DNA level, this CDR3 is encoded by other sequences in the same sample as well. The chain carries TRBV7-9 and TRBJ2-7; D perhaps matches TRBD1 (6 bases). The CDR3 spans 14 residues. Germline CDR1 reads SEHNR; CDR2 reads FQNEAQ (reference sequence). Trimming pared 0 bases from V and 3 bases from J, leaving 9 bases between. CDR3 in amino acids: CASSLAGTSYEQYF. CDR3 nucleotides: TGTGCCAGCAGCTTAGCCGGGACAAGCTACGAGCAGTACTTC.

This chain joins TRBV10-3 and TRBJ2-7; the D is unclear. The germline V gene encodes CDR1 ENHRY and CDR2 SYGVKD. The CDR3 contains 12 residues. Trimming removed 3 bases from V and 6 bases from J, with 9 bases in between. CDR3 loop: CAISDHGGEQYV. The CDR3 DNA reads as TGTGCCATCAGTGATCACGGTGGCGAGCAGTACGTC.

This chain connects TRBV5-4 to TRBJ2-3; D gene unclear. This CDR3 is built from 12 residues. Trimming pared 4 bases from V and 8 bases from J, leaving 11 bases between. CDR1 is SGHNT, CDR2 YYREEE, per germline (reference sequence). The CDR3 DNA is TGTGCCAGCAGCCAAGGCTTTTCTACGCAGTATTTT. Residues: CASSQGFSTQYF.

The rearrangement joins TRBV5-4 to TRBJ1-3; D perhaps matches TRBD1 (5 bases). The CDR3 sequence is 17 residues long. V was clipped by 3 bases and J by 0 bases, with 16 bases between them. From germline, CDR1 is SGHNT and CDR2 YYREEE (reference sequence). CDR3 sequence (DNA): TGTGCCAGCAGCTCCACAGTCTCAGGGAACTCTGGAAACACCATATATTTT. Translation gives CASSSTVSGNSGNTIYF. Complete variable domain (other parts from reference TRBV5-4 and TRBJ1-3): ETGVTQSPTHLIKTRGQQVTLRCSSQSGHNTVSWYQQALGQGPQFIFQYYREEENGRGNFPPRFSGLQFPNYSSELNVNALELDDSALYLCASSSTVSGNSGNTIYFGEGSWLTVV.

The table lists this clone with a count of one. CDR3: CASSPPKGTSGASYNEQFF. The CDR3 coding sequence is TGTGCCAGCTCACCACCTAAGGGGACTAGCGGGGCTTCCTACAATGAGCAGTTCTTC. The J gene is TRBJ2-1, the V gene TRBV18; TRBD2 matches 13 bases. V dropped 0 bases and J dropped 1; count of bases not matched to a gene: 6. This CDR3 has 19 amino acids. The V gene's germline CDR1 is KGHSH and CDR2 LQKENI.

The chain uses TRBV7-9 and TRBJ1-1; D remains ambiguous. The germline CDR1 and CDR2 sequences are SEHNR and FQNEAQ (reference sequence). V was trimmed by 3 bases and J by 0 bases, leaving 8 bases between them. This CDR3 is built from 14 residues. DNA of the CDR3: TGTGCCAGCAGCTTGGGGAACCTGAACACTGAAGCTTTCTTT. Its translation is CASSLGNLNTEAFF.

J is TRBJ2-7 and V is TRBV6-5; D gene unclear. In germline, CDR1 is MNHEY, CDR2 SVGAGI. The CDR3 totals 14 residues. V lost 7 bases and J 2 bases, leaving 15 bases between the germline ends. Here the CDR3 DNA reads TGTGCCAGCACCAACACGGGCGTTCCCTACGAGCAGTACTTC. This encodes CASTNTGVPYEQYF.

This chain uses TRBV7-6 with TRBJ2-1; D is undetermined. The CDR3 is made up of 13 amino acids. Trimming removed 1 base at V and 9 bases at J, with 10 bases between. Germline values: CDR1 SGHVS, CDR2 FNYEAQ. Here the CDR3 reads CASSLVLAREQFF. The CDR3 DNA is TGTGCCAGCAGCTTAGTGTTAGCCCGTGAGCAGTTCTTC.

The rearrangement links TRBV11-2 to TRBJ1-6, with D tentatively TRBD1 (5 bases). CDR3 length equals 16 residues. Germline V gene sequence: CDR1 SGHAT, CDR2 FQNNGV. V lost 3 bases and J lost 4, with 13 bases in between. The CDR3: CASSLGQGNYNSPLHF. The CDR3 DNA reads TGTGCCAGCAGCTTGGGGCAAGGAAATTATAATTCACCCCTCCACTTT.

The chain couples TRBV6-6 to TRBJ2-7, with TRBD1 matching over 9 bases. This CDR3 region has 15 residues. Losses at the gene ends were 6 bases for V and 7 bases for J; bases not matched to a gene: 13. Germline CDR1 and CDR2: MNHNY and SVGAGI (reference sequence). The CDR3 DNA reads TGTGCCAGCAGATCTTACCGGGACAGGGTGGGGGAGCAGTACGTC. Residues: CASRSYRDRVGEQYV.

CDR3 sequence (DNA): TGTGCCAGCAGTGAATTCTACGGGAACACAGATACGCAGTATTTT. The encoded protein is CASSEFYGNTDTQYF. The chain couples TRBV25-1 to TRBJ2-3; the D gene is possibly TRBD2 (5 bases). The germline V gene encodes CDR1 MGHDK and CDR2 SYGVNS. The CDR3 runs 15 residues. The V end lost 1 base, the J end lost 2 bases, and 10 bases lay between the germline ends. The variable domain in full, with the rest retrieved from reference TRBV25-1 and TRBJ2-3, is EADIYQTPRYLVIGTGKKITLECSQTMGHDKMYWYQQDPGMELHLIHYSYGVNSTEKGDLSSESTVSRIRTEHFPLTLESARPSHTSQYLCASSEFYGNTDTQYFGPGTRLTVL.

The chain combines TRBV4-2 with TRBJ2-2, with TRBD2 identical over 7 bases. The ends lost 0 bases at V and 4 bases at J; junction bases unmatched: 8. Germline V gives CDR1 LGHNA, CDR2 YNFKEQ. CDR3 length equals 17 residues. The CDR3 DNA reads TGTGCCAGCAGCCAAGAGGACTCGGGCGGGGGCACCGGGGAGCTGTTTTTT. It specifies CASSQEDSGGGTGELFF.

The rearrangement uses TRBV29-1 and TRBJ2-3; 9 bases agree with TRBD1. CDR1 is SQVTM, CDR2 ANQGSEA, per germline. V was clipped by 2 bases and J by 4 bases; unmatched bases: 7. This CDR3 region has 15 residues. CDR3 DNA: TGCAGCGTTGAACGCAGGGACAGGGTCGCAGATACGCAGTATTTT. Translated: CSVERRDRVADTQYF.

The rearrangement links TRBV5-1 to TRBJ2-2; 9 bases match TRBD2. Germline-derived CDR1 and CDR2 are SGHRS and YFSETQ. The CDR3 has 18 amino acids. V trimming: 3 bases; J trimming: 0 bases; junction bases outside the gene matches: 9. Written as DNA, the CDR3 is TGCGCCAGCAGCTACCGTAGCGGGAGTTCGGCGAACACCGGGGAGCTGTTTTTT. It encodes CASSYRSGSSANTGELFF. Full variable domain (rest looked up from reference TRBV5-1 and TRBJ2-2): KAGVTQTPRYLIKTRGQQVTLSCSPISGHRSVSWYQQTPGQGLQFLFEYFSETQRNKGNFPGRFSGRQFSNSRSEMNVSTLELGDSALYLCASSYRSGSSANTGELFFGEGSRLTVL.

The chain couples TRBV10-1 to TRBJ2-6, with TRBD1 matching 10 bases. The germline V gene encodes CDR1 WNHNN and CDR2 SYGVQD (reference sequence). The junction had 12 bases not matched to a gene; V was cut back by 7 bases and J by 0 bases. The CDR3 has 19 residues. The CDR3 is CASMVPLGTGASGANVLTF. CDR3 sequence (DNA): TGCGCCAGCATGGTCCCACTCGGGACAGGGGCCTCTGGGGCCAACGTCCTGACTTTC.

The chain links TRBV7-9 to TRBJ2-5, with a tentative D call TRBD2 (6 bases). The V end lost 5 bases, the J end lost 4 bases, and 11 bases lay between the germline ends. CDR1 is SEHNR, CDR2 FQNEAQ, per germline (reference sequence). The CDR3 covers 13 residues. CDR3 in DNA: TGTGCCAGCAGCATCAGGAGGGGAGAGACCCAGTACTTC. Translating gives CASSIRRGETQYF.

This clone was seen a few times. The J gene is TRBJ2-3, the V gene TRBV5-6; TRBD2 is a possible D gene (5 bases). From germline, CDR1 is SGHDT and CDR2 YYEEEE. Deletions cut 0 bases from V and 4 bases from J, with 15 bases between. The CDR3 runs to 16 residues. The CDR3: CASSLALEGRADTQYF. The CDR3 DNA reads TGTGCCAGCAGCTTGGCTCTAGAGGGAAGGGCAGATACGCAGTATTTT.

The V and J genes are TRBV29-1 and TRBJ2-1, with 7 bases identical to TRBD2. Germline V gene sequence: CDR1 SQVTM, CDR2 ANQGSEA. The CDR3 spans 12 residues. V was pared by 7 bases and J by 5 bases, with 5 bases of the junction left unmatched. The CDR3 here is CSGGGGNNEQFF. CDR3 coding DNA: TGCAGCGGGGGCGGGGGAAACAATGAGCAGTTCTTC.

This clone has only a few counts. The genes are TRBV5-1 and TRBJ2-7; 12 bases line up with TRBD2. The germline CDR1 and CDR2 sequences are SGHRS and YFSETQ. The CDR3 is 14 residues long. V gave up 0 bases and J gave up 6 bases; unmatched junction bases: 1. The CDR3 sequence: CASSLGTSGAEQYF. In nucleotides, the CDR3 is TGCGCCAGCAGCTTGGGGACTAGCGGGGCCGAGCAGTACTTC.

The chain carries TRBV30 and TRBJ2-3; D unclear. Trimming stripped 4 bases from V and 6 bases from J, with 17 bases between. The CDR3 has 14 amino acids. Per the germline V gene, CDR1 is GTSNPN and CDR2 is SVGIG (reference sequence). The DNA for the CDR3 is TGTGCCTGGACTAGTTTTATATTTACGGATACGCAGTATTTT. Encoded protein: CAWTSFIFTDTQYF.

The CDR3 reads CASSPGTSGNEQYF. The CDR3 nucleotides are TGCGCCAGCAGCCCCGGGACTAGCGGGAACGAGCAGTACTTC. V gene TRBV4-3 combines with J gene TRBJ2-7, with 13 bases that match TRBD2. The junction had 2 bases not matched to a gene; V was cut back by 4 bases and J by 5 bases. This CDR3 is built from 14 residues. The V gene's germline CDR1 is LGHNA and CDR2 YSLEER.

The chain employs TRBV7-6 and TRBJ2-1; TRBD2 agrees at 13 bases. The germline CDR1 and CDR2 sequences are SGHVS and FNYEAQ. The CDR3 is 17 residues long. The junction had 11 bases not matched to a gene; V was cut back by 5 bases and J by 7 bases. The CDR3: CASSPLAGGPLKNEQFF. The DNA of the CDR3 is TGTGCCAGCAGCCCACTAGCGGGGGGGCCTCTAAAGAATGAGCAGTTCTTC.

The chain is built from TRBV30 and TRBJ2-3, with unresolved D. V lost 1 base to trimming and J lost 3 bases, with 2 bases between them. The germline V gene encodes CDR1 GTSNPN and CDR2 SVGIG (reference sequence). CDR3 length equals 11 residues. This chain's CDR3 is CAWSETDTQYF. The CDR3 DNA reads TGTGCCTGGAGTGAGACAGATACGCAGTATTTT.

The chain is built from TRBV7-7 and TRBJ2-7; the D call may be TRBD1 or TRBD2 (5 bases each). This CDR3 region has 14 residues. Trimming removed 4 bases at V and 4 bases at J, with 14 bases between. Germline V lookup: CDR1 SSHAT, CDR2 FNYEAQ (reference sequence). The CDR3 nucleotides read TGTGCCAGCAGCTCTCAGGGACCGCTGTACGAGCAGTACTTC. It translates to CASSSQGPLYEQYF. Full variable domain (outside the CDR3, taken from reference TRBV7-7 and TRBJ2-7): GAGVSQSPRYKVTKRGQDVTLRCDPISSHATLYWYQQALGQGPEFLTYFNYEAQPDKSGLPSDRFSAERPEGSISTLTIQRTEQRDSAMYRCASSSQGPLYEQYFGPGTRLTVT.